The 29 T cell receptor beta chains below come from one sample, sequenced in a study of T cell clonotyping in hematopoietic cell transplantation. Time point reported: recipient sample about 28 days before transplant, after cytoreduction. Profiled with immunoSEQ multiplex PCR; TCRdb holds only in-frame clones, not every one. Of roughly 30,000 clones listed, around three quarters are singletons. Here the sequenced sample was peripheral blood mononuclear cells, taken before stem cell transplant. These receptors all come from a woman in her twenties or thirties with chronic myeloid leukemia. Some clones in this sample may be carry-over from other donors' samples.

This clone was picked up a small number of times. The J gene is TRBJ1-1, the V gene TRBV27; no definite D call. Germline V gives CDR1 MNHEY, CDR2 SMNVEV (reference sequence). The CDR3 sequence is 13 residues long. Trimming removed 3 bases from V and 1 base from J, with 6 bases in between. CDR3 loop: CASSFTRNTEAFF. The CDR3 bases are TGTGCCAGCAGTTTCACACGGAACACTGAAGCTTTCTTT.

J is TRBJ1-4 and V is TRBV5-4; perhaps TRBD1 as D (5 bases). In germline, CDR1 is SGHNT, CDR2 YYREEE (reference sequence). V was pared by 4 bases and J by 4 bases, with 17 bases between. The CDR3 covers 16 residues. CDR3 nucleotides: TGTGCCAGCAGCCCGCGCGGGGGGGAACATAATGAAAAACTGTTTTTT. Amino acid sequence: CASSPRGGEHNEKLFF.

The V gene is TRBV4-2, the J gene TRBJ2-3, with D possibly matching TRBD2 (6 bases). Between the trimmed V and J ends, which lost 1 base and 1 base, there was a span of 12 bases. From germline, CDR1 is LGHNA and CDR2 YNFKEQ. The CDR3 totals 16 residues. CDR3 sequence reads: CASSQAPTGGTDTQYF. CDR3 bases: TGTGCCAGCAGCCAAGCCCCCACGGGGGGCACAGATACGCAGTATTTT.

The rearrangement uses TRBV29-1 and TRBJ2-7; D not certain. This CDR3 comprises 15 residues. Looked up from germline, CDR1 is SQVTM and CDR2 is ANQGSEA. V lost 6 bases, J lost 5 bases, and 23 bases lay in between. The CDR3 protein is CSVGSSGLLFHEQYF. The CDR3 DNA is TGCAGCGTGGGTTCGTCGGGTCTCCTCTTCCACGAGCAGTACTTC.

This clone was counted a single time. V usage is TRBV6-5 and J usage is TRBJ1-6; 9 bases agree with TRBD1. The CDR3 loop spans 16 amino acids. Germline V gives CDR1 MNHEY, CDR2 SVGAGI. V lost 2 bases, J lost 7 bases, and 6 bases stayed unmatched. The CDR3 DNA reads TGTGCCAGCAGTTACCGAGGGGGGACAGGGAATTCACCCCTCCACTTT. Protein product: CASSYRGGTGNSPLHF.

The rearrangement joins TRBV4-1 to TRBJ2-2, with a possible D match to TRBD2 (5 bases). V was clipped by 1 base and J by 3 bases, with 12 bases between them. Germline CDR1 and CDR2: MGHRA and YSYEKL. CDR3 length: 16 residues. CDR3 sequence: CASSQVGQRDTGELFF. CDR3 sequence (DNA): TGCGCCAGCAGCCAAGTCGGGCAGAGGGACACCGGGGAGCTGTTTTTT.

The table lists this clone with a count of one. The J gene is TRBJ2-2, the V gene TRBV7-2; D not resolved. CDR1 and CDR2 (germline): SGHTA, FQGNSA. The CDR3 totals 15 residues. V lost 5 bases and J 3 bases, leaving 13 bases between the germline ends. CDR3 in amino acids: CASSLNRWDTGELFF. The CDR3 region has the DNA TGTGCCAGCAGCCTAAACCGCTGGGACACCGGGGAGCTGTTTTTT. The full variable domain, in which reference TRBV7-2 and TRBJ2-2 provide the parts outside the CDR3, is GAGVSQSPSNKVTEKGKDVELRCDPISGHTALYWYRQSLGQGLEFLIYFQGNSAPDKSGLPSDRFSAERTGGSVSTLTIQRTQQEDSAVYLCASSLNRWDTGELFFGEGSRLTVL.

The rearrangement uses TRBV19 and TRBJ2-7; D possibly corresponds to TRBD1 (6 bases). Looked up from germline, CDR1 is LNHDA and CDR2 is SQIVND (reference sequence). The CDR3 length is 14 residues. Trimming took off 1 base at V and 4 bases at J, with 11 bases between the two ends. DNA of the CDR3: TGTGCCAGTAGTATAGGGGACATATCGTACGAGCAGTACTTC. Encoded protein: CASSIGDISYEQYF.

The chain employs TRBV2 and TRBJ2-7; 10 bases are a match to TRBD1. Per the germline V gene, CDR1 is SNHLY and CDR2 is FYNNEI. V shed 6 bases, J shed 4 bases, and the junction held 9 bases outside the gene matches. This CDR3 is 15 amino acids long. DNA of the CDR3: TGTGCCAGCAGGGTTCCGGGACAGGGGTTTTACGAGCAGTACGTC. Protein product: CASRVPGQGFYEQYV.

The chain is built from TRBV7-6 and TRBJ2-5; D ambiguous. V gave up 5 bases and J gave up 2 bases, with 3 bases separating them. The CDR3 runs to 11 residues. CDR1 and CDR2 from the germline V gene are SGHVS and FNYEAQ. The CDR3 DNA reads TGTGCCAGCAGCAAACAAGAGACCCAGTACTTC. As protein: CASSKQETQYF.

This clone showed up just a few times. V is TRBV6-5 and J is TRBJ1-1; D is uncertain. The CDR3 consists of 13 residues. V dropped 0 bases and J dropped 8 bases, with 10 bases sitting between them. The germline V gene has CDR1 MNHEY and CDR2 SVGAGI. The CDR3 region has the DNA TGTGCCAGCAGTTACTCGTTGTTGGGCGAAGCTTTCTTT. Translated: CASSYSLLGEAFF.

The chain recombines TRBV27 with TRBJ2-1, with D unclear. With 6 bases removed from V and 8 bases from J, the gap between germline ends came to 17 bases. Germline CDR1 is MNHEY and CDR2 is SMNVEV (reference sequence). The CDR3 extends over 14 amino acids. The CDR3 spells CASRLGIPSDEQFF. The CDR3 DNA reads as TGTGCCAGCAGGTTAGGGATCCCCAGCGATGAGCAGTTCTTC.

The rearrangement joins TRBV28 to TRBJ2-2; TRBD1 agrees at 7 bases. This CDR3 is 16 amino acids long. The V and J ends lost 3 bases and 7 bases, in that order; junction bases with no gene match: 11. Germline-derived CDR1 and CDR2 are MDHEN and SYDVKM. The CDR3 DNA follows: TGTGCCAGCAGTTTTGAGAGAAGGGGGCGGAGCGGGGAGCTGTTTTTT. Translation: CASSFERRGRSGELFF. The full variable domain, in which reference TRBV28 and TRBJ2-2 provide the parts outside the CDR3, is DVKVTQSSRYLVKRTGEKVFLECVQDMDHENMFWYRQDPGLGLRLIYFSYDVKMKEKGDIPEGYSVSREKKERFSLILESASTNQTSMYLCASSFERRGRSGELFFGEGSRLTVL.

V and J are TRBV30 and TRBJ2-3; a possible D gene is TRBD1 (6 bases). With 1 base removed from V and 8 bases from J, the gap between germline ends came to 16 bases. The CDR3 runs to 14 residues. CDR1 is GTSNPN and CDR2 is SVGIG in the germline V gene (reference sequence). For the CDR3, the DNA is TGTGCCTGGAGTGCCAGGGGATCCTTAGGTACGCAGTATTTT. It codes for CAWSARGSLGTQYF.

This clone occurred once. The V gene is TRBV2, the J gene TRBJ2-5; TRBD1 matches 10 bases. The CDR3 is made up of 14 amino acids. In germline, CDR1 is SNHLY, CDR2 FYNNEI. Trimming cost V 6 bases and J 10 bases; bases outside gene matches: 11. CDR3 DNA sequence: TGTGCCAGCAGGGAGTCGGAGGGGACAGGGGACCAGTACTTC. The encoded protein is CASRESEGTGDQYF.

The genes are TRBV5-1 and TRBJ1-2; D remains unclear. Looked up from germline, CDR1 is SGHRS and CDR2 is YFSETQ. Trimming pared 7 bases from V and 8 bases from J, leaving 15 bases between. The CDR3 consists of 12 residues. As DNA, the CDR3 is TGCGCCAGCTCGGGCCTAAAGGACGGCTACACCTTC. Residues: CASSGLKDGYTF.

This chain links TRBV6-1 with TRBJ2-1; D is ambiguous. The CDR3 contains 15 residues. In germline, CDR1 is MNHNS, CDR2 SASEGT. Trimming stripped 0 bases from V and 5 bases from J, with 11 bases between. The CDR3 sequence is CASSEAQWSNNEQFF. The CDR3 nucleotides read TGTGCCAGCAGTGAAGCCCAGTGGTCCAACAATGAGCAGTTCTTC.

V gene TRBV10-3 combines with J gene TRBJ2-6, with TRBD1 matching 10 bases. With V trimmed by 10 bases and J by 0 bases, 9 bases remained unmatched. This CDR3 has 17 amino acids. CDR1 and CDR2 (germline): ENHRY, SYGVKD. CDR3 protein: CATKDRGDNSGANVLTF. The CDR3 DNA is TGTGCCACCAAGGACAGGGGGGATAACTCTGGGGCCAACGTCCTGACTTTC.

The chain recombines TRBV9 with TRBJ1-2, with D hard to call. V was shortened by 2 bases and J by 6 bases, with 14 bases between the two germline ends. CDR1 and CDR2 (germline): SGDLS, YYNGEE. The CDR3 has 14 amino acids. CDR3 in DNA: TGTGCCAGCAGCGTGGCAGGATCTGGGAATGGCTACACCTTC. Translation gives CASSVAGSGNGYTF.

CDR3: CASSQFQGAQEKLFF. The CDR3, as DNA: TGTGCCAGCAGCCAATTCCAGGGGGCACAGGAAAAACTGTTTTTT. V usage is TRBV14 and J usage is TRBJ1-4, with 8 bases matching TRBD1. Trimming at V came to 2 bases and at J to 8 bases, leaving 7 bases not matched to a gene. This CDR3 has 15 residues. Per germline, CDR1 SGHDN and CDR2 FVKESK.

The chain combines TRBV2 with TRBJ2-5; TRBD2 aligns across 9 bases. The V and J ends lost 6 bases and 5 bases, in that order; junction bases with no gene match: 7. Per the germline V gene, CDR1 is SNHLY and CDR2 is FYNNEI. This CDR3 has 14 residues. CDR3 DNA: TGTGCCAGCAGCCTGGCGGGGGGGAGTGAGACCCAGTACTTC. Its protein is CASSLAGGSETQYF.

The gene calls are TRBV7-2 and TRBJ2-5; D is undetermined. Trimming left V 4 bases short and J 3 bases short, with 6 bases between. CDR3 length: 12 amino acids. Germline CDR1 is SGHTA and CDR2 is FQGNSA. CDR3 DNA: TGTGCCAGCAGCTCCCGGAAAGAGACCCAGTACTTC. It translates to CASSSRKETQYF.

This clone was counted once. The genes are TRBV19 and TRBJ1-2, with D possibly matching TRBD1 (5 bases). Germline CDR1 reads LNHDA; CDR2 reads SQIVND (reference sequence). The CDR3 consists of 13 residues. Trimming removed 4 bases at V and 1 base at J, with 7 bases between. In nucleotides, the CDR3 is TGTGCCAGTAGTACACAGGTTAACTATGGCTACACCTTC. It translates to CASSTQVNYGYTF.

The chain carries TRBV6-5 and TRBJ2-5, with 8 positions matching TRBD2. There are 14 residues in the CDR3. The trim removed 4 bases at V and 14 bases at J, leaving 15 bases unmatched. Germline V gene data show CDR1 as MNHEY and CDR2 as SVGAGI. Here the CDR3 DNA reads TGTGCCAGCAGTTTTCGGGAGGGACTGCGCCCCTATTACTTC. This gives the protein CASSFREGLRPYYF.

This clone was recorded a few times. The chain carries TRBV5-8 and TRBJ1-1; D possibly corresponds to TRBD1 (6 bases). Deletions cut 3 bases from V and 11 bases from J, with 32 bases between. Germline CDR1 SGHTS, CDR2 YDEGEE. CDR3 length: 18 residues. DNA for the CDR3: TGTGCCAGCAGCTCAATCCTACCAGGGGAGTATAGTTCCCGAGAGGCTTTCTTT. It is translated as CASSSILPGEYSSREAFF. Filled out from reference TRBV5-8 and TRBJ1-1, the complete variable domain reads EAGVTQSPTHLIKTRGQQATLRCSPISGHTSVYWYQQALGLGLQFLLWYDEGEERNRGNFPPRFSGRQFPNYSSELNVNALELEDSALYLCASSSILPGEYSSREAFFGQGTRLTVV.

In its sample, this clone ranks as medium-sized (0.01 to 0.1%). The chain links TRBV7-2 to TRBJ2-7; the match to TRBD2 covers 7 bases. V was pared by 1 base and J by 6 bases, with 6 bases of the junction left unmatched. The CDR3 loop spans 14 amino acids. Per the germline V gene, CDR1 is SGHTA and CDR2 is FQGNSA. The CDR3, as DNA: TGTGCCAGCAGCTTAGAGCGGGGTGTAACCGAGCAGTACGTC. Its translation: CASSLERGVTEQYV.

The chain is built from TRBV5-6 and TRBJ2-6; TRBD1 might be the D (6 bases). This CDR3 region has 16 residues. V dropped 2 bases and J dropped 4 bases, with 13 bases sitting between them. Germline CDR1 SGHDT, CDR2 YYEEEE. The CDR3 bases are TGTGCCAGCAGCTTTATACAGGGCCCCGGGGCCAACGTCCTGACTTTC. Translating gives CASSFIQGPGANVLTF.

The V gene is TRBV25-1, the J gene TRBJ2-1, with 7 bases identical to TRBD2. Germline loops: CDR1 MGHDK, CDR2 SYGVNS. The CDR3 totals 15 residues. The V gene end was trimmed by 6 bases and the J gene end by 8 bases; junction bases not matched to a gene: 13. The CDR3 nucleotides are TGTGCCAGCAGCCCCCTAGCGGATCCTACTGATGAGCAGTTCTTC. It is translated as CASSPLADPTDEQFF.

The chain uses TRBV30 and TRBJ1-1, with 7 bases lining up with TRBD1. Germline V gene data show CDR1 as GTSNPN and CDR2 as SVGIG (reference sequence). V was clipped by 4 bases and J by 10 bases; unmatched bases: 3. This CDR3 has 10 amino acids. The CDR3 sequence is CAWTRQGAFF. CDR3 bases: TGTGCCTGGACGAGACAGGGAGCTTTCTTT.